This is a list of T cell receptor beta chains from one sample in a study of T cell changes during pregnancy in multiple sclerosis. Sequencing used immunoSEQ multiplex PCR; TCRdb keeps in-frame clones, though not all of them. Of 38,000 or so clones detected, about 94% appear once; the ten largest clones hold 0.39%. The sample was CD4+ T cells from peripheral blood mononuclear cells, taken in the second trimester of pregnancy. These receptors were taken from a female donor with multiple sclerosis, enrolled in a pregnancy study. CDR3s include the opening cysteine and the closing phenylalanine or tryptophan. The order of the fields is V gene, J gene, D gene, clone size, CDR3 protein, CDR3 DNA. A D gene is named only where the DNA matches it firmly. Part of the rows lack a size; the others show once, few, many or a class for expanded clones.

v_gene: TRBV11-1
j_gene: TRBJ2-3
d_gene: TRBD2
abundance: .
CDR3aa: CASSSSRGGDTQYF
CDR3nt: TGTGCCAGCAGCTCTTCGCGGGGGGGAGATACGCAGTATTTT

v_gene: TRBV28
j_gene: TRBJ1-5
d_gene: .
abundance: .
CDR3aa: CASRDEGWGRPQHF
CDR3nt: TGTGCCAGCAGGGACGAGGGGTGGGGGCGGCCCCAGCATTTT

v_gene: TRBV5-1
j_gene: TRBJ2-1
d_gene: TRBD2
abundance: .
CDR3aa: CASSLSSGTYNEQFF
CDR3nt: TGCGCCAGCAGCTTGAGTAGCGGGACCTACAATGAGCAGTTCTTC

v_gene: TRBV30
j_gene: TRBJ2-3
d_gene: TRBD2
abundance: .
CDR3aa: CAWSVKAGAADTQYF
CDR3nt: TGTGCCTGGAGTGTAAAAGCGGGAGCCGCAGATACGCAGTATTTT

v_gene: TRBV12-5
j_gene: TRBJ1-4
d_gene: .
abundance: .
CDR3aa: CASGSSYPRTNEKLFF
CDR3nt: TGTGCTAGTGGTTCTTCCTACCCCAGGACTAATGAAAAACTGTTTTTT

v_gene: TRBV11-2
j_gene: TRBJ2-2
d_gene: TRBD2
abundance: .
CDR3aa: CASSPPGKRDFRKTGELFF
CDR3nt: TGTGCCAGCAGTCCCCCCGGGAAGCGGGATTTTAGAAAAACCGGGGAGCTGTTTTTT

v_gene: TRBV5-1
j_gene: TRBJ1-4
d_gene: .
abundance: .
CDR3aa: CASSSQVGTNEKLFF
CDR3nt: TGCGCCAGCAGCTCCCAGGTTGGAACTAATGAAAAACTGTTTTTT

v_gene: TRBV4-1
j_gene: TRBJ2-7
d_gene: TRBD2
abundance: .
CDR3aa: CASSQVRTRAYEQYF
CDR3nt: TGCGCCAGCAGCCAAGTTCGGACTAGAGCCTACGAGCAGTACTTC

v_gene: TRBV5-5
j_gene: TRBJ1-2
d_gene: TRBD1
abundance: once
CDR3aa: CASSFLNRDRVVKDYGYTF
CDR3nt: TGTGCCAGCAGCTTTCTTAACCGGGACAGGGTTGTTAAGGACTATGGCTACACCTTC

v_gene: TRBV18
j_gene: TRBJ1-3
d_gene: TRBD1
abundance: .
CDR3aa: CASSPYATDRTGNTIYF
CDR3nt: TGTGCCAGCTCACCATACGCCACGGACAGGACCGGAAACACCATATATTTT

v_gene: TRBV5-5
j_gene: TRBJ1-3
d_gene: .
abundance: .
CDR3aa: CASSLAFRVSGNTIYF
CDR3nt: TGTGCCAGCAGCTTGGCCTTCAGGGTTTCTGGAAACACCATATATTTT

v_gene: TRBV2
j_gene: TRBJ2-2
d_gene: .
abundance: .
CDR3aa: CASSEALRGTGELFF
CDR3nt: TGTGCCAGCAGTGAAGCGCTTCGGGGTACGGGGGAGCTGTTTTTT

v_gene: TRBV5-4
j_gene: TRBJ2-1
d_gene: TRBD2
abundance: .
CDR3aa: CASSLGGASGNRGNEQFF
CDR3nt: TGTGCCAGCAGCTTGGGGGGGGCTAGCGGGAACCGGGGGAATGAGCAGTTCTTC

v_gene: TRBV19
j_gene: TRBJ1-2
d_gene: .
abundance: .
CDR3aa: CASSPGTTSGYTF
CDR3nt: TGTGCCAGTAGTCCAGGGACAACGAGCGGCTACACCTTC

v_gene: TRBV28
j_gene: TRBJ1-2
d_gene: TRBD1
abundance: .
CDR3aa: CASSTAGTGNYGYTF
CDR3nt: TGTGCCAGCAGTACCGCCGGGACAGGGAACTATGGCTACACCTTC

v_gene: TRBV28
j_gene: TRBJ1-1
d_gene: TRBD1
abundance: .
CDR3aa: CASSNPGQGADTEAFF
CDR3nt: TGTGCCAGCAGTAATCCGGGACAGGGGGCCGACACTGAAGCTTTCTTT

v_gene: TRBV14
j_gene: TRBJ1-2
d_gene: TRBD1
abundance: .
CDR3aa: CASSPRDSYGYTF
CDR3nt: TGTGCCAGCAGCCCTAGGGACAGCTATGGCTACACCTTC

v_gene: TRBV6-5
j_gene: TRBJ1-1
d_gene: TRBD1
abundance: once
CDR3aa: CASSYTGGGTEAFF
CDR3nt: TGTGCCAGCAGTTATACAGGGGGCGGAACTGAAGCTTTCTTT

v_gene: TRBV5-4
j_gene: TRBJ1-2
d_gene: .
abundance: .
CDR3aa: CASSTIPMTDGYTF
CDR3nt: TGTGCCAGCAGCACGATCCCGATGACTGACGGCTACACCTTC

v_gene: TRBV19
j_gene: TRBJ1-5
d_gene: TRBD1
abundance: .
CDR3aa: CASSSTSRSTGDQPQHF
CDR3nt: TGTGCCAGTAGTTCTACTAGTAGGAGTACAGGGGATCAGCCCCAGCATTTT

v_gene: TRBV7-8
j_gene: TRBJ2-7
d_gene: TRBD2
abundance: .
CDR3aa: CASSGEPGLAYEQYF
CDR3nt: TGTGCCAGCAGCGGTGAGCCGGGACTAGCCTACGAGCAGTACTTC

v_gene: TRBV5-1
j_gene: TRBJ2-3
d_gene: TRBD2
abundance: .
CDR3aa: CASSPQATSGGAEATQYF
CDR3nt: TGCGCCAGCAGTCCCCAAGCCACTAGCGGGGGGGCCGAGGCTACGCAGTATTTT

v_gene: TRBV5-8
j_gene: TRBJ2-1
d_gene: TRBD2
abundance: .
CDR3aa: CASRKPGLAGQQFF
CDR3nt: TGTGCCAGCAGAAAACCGGGACTAGCGGGGCAGCAGTTCTTC

v_gene: TRBV19
j_gene: TRBJ2-1
d_gene: TRBD1
abundance: .
CDR3aa: CASSIEDRSYNEQFF
CDR3nt: TGTGCCAGTAGTATAGAGGACAGGTCTTACAATGAGCAGTTCTTC

v_gene: TRBV2
j_gene: TRBJ2-5
d_gene: TRBD2
abundance: .
CDR3aa: CASSSGLAAGTQYF
CDR3nt: TGTGCCAGCAGTTCGGGACTAGCCGCGGGGACCCAGTACTTC

v_gene: TRBV4-1
j_gene: TRBJ1-5
d_gene: .
abundance: .
CDR3aa: CASSRGDGNQPQHF
CDR3nt: TGCGCCAGCAGCCGGGGGGATGGCAATCAGCCCCAGCATTTT

v_gene: TRBV7-3
j_gene: TRBJ2-1
d_gene: .
abundance: .
CDR3aa: CASSSGISTYNEQFF
CDR3nt: TGTGCCAGCAGCTCGGGGATTTCAACCTACAATGAGCAGTTCTTC

v_gene: TRBV4-2
j_gene: TRBJ2-7
d_gene: TRBD2
abundance: once
CDR3aa: CASSHSGLSSYEQYF
CDR3nt: TGTGCCAGCAGCCACTCGGGACTAAGCTCCTACGAGCAGTACTTC

v_gene: TRBV11-2
j_gene: TRBJ1-2
d_gene: .
abundance: .
CDR3aa: CASSWRTAYGYTF
CDR3nt: TGTGCCAGCAGCTGGAGGACAGCCTATGGCTACACCTTC

v_gene: TRBV5-1
j_gene: TRBJ2-1
d_gene: TRBD2
abundance: .
CDR3aa: CASSYTSGGTYNEQFF
CDR3nt: TGCGCCAGCAGCTACACTAGCGGGGGGACCTACAATGAGCAGTTCTTC

v_gene: TRBV9
j_gene: TRBJ1-5
d_gene: TRBD1
abundance: .
CDR3aa: CASSATGGNQPQHF
CDR3nt: TGTGCCAGCAGCGCGACAGGGGGCAATCAGCCCCAGCATTTT

v_gene: TRBV15
j_gene: TRBJ1-2
d_gene: TRBD1
abundance: .
CDR3aa: CATSRGSRGLGGYTF
CDR3nt: TGTGCCACCAGCAGGGGTTCCAGGGGGCTCGGAGGCTACACCTTC

v_gene: TRBV5-5
j_gene: TRBJ2-2
d_gene: .
abundance: .
CDR3aa: CASSLNYRAGELFF
CDR3nt: TGTGCCAGCAGCTTAAACTACAGGGCCGGGGAGCTGTTTTTT

v_gene: TRBV11-2
j_gene: TRBJ2-3
d_gene: TRBD2
abundance: .
CDR3aa: CASSLLLAGGGTDTQYF
CDR3nt: TGTGCCAGCAGCTTACTACTAGCGGGGGGAGGCACAGATACGCAGTATTTT

v_gene: TRBV18
j_gene: TRBJ1-5
d_gene: TRBD1
abundance: .
CDR3aa: CASSPYNRGHGQPQHF
CDR3nt: TGTGCCAGCTCACCGTACAACAGGGGGCATGGTCAGCCCCAGCATTTT

v_gene: TRBV18
j_gene: TRBJ1-5
d_gene: TRBD1
abundance: .
CDR3aa: CASSSGQLRGQPQHF
CDR3nt: TGTGCCAGCTCATCGGGACAGCTCCGCGGTCAGCCCCAGCATTTT

v_gene: TRBV5-1
j_gene: TRBJ1-3
d_gene: .
abundance: .
CDR3aa: CASSLEGGLRNTIYF
CDR3nt: TGCGCCAGCAGCTTGGAGGGGGGGCTCAGAAACACCATATATTTT

v_gene: TRBV11-2
j_gene: TRBJ2-2
d_gene: .
abundance: .
CDR3aa: CASSSAVGRVNTGELFF
CDR3nt: TGTGCCAGCAGCTCGGCGGTAGGCAGGGTGAACACCGGGGAGCTGTTTTTT

v_gene: TRBV20-1
j_gene: TRBJ1-2
d_gene: .
abundance: .
CDR3aa: CSAARMDGYTF
CDR3nt: TGCAGTGCTGCCAGAATGGATGGCTACACCTTC

v_gene: TRBV9
j_gene: TRBJ1-3
d_gene: TRBD1
abundance: .
CDR3aa: CASSVENRGPGNTIYF
CDR3nt: TGTGCCAGCAGCGTAGAAAACAGGGGGCCAGGAAACACCATATATTTT

v_gene: TRBV7-2
j_gene: TRBJ2-3
d_gene: TRBD2
abundance: .
CDR3aa: CASTGRTQAPSTDTQYF
CDR3nt: TGTGCCAGCACCGGGAGGACCCAGGCCCCTAGCACAGATACGCAGTATTTT

v_gene: TRBV6-5
j_gene: TRBJ2-5
d_gene: .
abundance: few
CDR3aa: CASSSGWMETQYF
CDR3nt: TGTGCCAGCAGCAGCGGGTGGATGGAGACCCAGTACTTC

v_gene: TRBV7-3
j_gene: TRBJ2-5
d_gene: TRBD2
abundance: .
CDR3aa: CASSSGLAGVGETQYF
CDR3nt: TGTGCCAGCAGCTCGGGACTAGCGGGAGTCGGGGAGACCCAGTACTTC

v_gene: TRBV7-3
j_gene: TRBJ2-1
d_gene: TRBD2
abundance: .
CDR3aa: CASSLVGGAVNEQFF
CDR3nt: TGTGCCAGCAGCTTAGTCGGGGGGGCCGTCAATGAGCAGTTCTTC

v_gene: TRBV5-6
j_gene: TRBJ1-1
d_gene: .
abundance: .
CDR3aa: CASSSLAGQQTNTEAFF
CDR3nt: TGTGCCAGCAGCTCCCTCGCAGGGCAGCAAACGAACACTGAAGCTTTCTTT

v_gene: TRBV5-1
j_gene: TRBJ2-2
d_gene: TRBD2
abundance: .
CDR3aa: CASSLAAGAGELFF
CDR3nt: TGCGCCAGCAGCTTGGCTGCGGGGGCCGGGGAGCTGTTTTTT

v_gene: TRBV7-3
j_gene: TRBJ2-5
d_gene: .
abundance: .
CDR3aa: CASSLDRGETQYF
CDR3nt: TGTGCCAGCAGCTTAGACCGGGGAGAGACCCAGTACTTC

v_gene: TRBV5-1
j_gene: TRBJ2-5
d_gene: .
abundance: .
CDR3aa: CASSLRTDQETQYF
CDR3nt: TGCGCCAGCAGCTTGAGGACAGACCAAGAGACCCAGTACTTC

v_gene: TRBV7-6
j_gene: TRBJ2-2
d_gene: .
abundance: few
CDR3aa: CASTPLGRVNTGELFF
CDR3nt: TGTGCCAGCACCCCTTTGGGGAGAGTGAACACCGGGGAGCTGTTTTTT

v_gene: TRBV2
j_gene: TRBJ1-1
d_gene: .
abundance: .
CDR3aa: CASSRQVLTEAFF
CDR3nt: TGTGCCAGCAGCAGACAGGTTTTGACTGAAGCTTTCTTT

v_gene: TRBV7-9
j_gene: TRBJ1-4
d_gene: TRBD1
abundance: .
CDR3aa: CASSRDSLGLFF
CDR3nt: TGTGCCAGCAGCCGGGACAGTTTAGGACTGTTTTTT

v_gene: TRBV7-2
j_gene: TRBJ1-4
d_gene: TRBD1
abundance: few
CDR3aa: CASSPPGTGDEKLFF
CDR3nt: TGTGCCAGCAGCCCCCCCGGGACAGGGGACGAAAAACTGTTTTTT

v_gene: TRBV7-2
j_gene: TRBJ2-1
d_gene: TRBD2
abundance: .
CDR3aa: CASSWTSGGAVEQFF
CDR3nt: TGTGCCAGCAGCTGGACTAGCGGGGGGGCCGTGGAGCAGTTCTTC

v_gene: TRBV9
j_gene: TRBJ1-3
d_gene: .
abundance: .
CDR3aa: CASSPRYSGNTIYF
CDR3nt: TGTGCCAGCAGTCCTAGATACTCTGGAAACACCATATATTTT

v_gene: TRBV2
j_gene: TRBJ1-6
d_gene: TRBD1
abundance: few
CDR3aa: CASSRQGARNSPLHF
CDR3nt: TGTGCCAGCAGTCGACAGGGGGCAAGGAATTCACCCCTCCACTTT

v_gene: TRBV6-6
j_gene: TRBJ1-2
d_gene: .
abundance: once
CDR3aa: CASSSFPREPYTF
CDR3nt: TGTGCCAGCTCGAGCTTTCCGAGGGAACCCTACACCTTC

v_gene: TRBV7-9
j_gene: TRBJ2-3
d_gene: .
abundance: .
CDR3aa: CASSLKGGGRISTDTQYF
CDR3nt: TGTGCCAGCAGCTTAAAAGGAGGTGGGCGTATCAGCACAGATACGCAGTATTTT

v_gene: TRBV29-1
j_gene: TRBJ1-5
d_gene: TRBD1
abundance: once
CDR3aa: CSVSGQGMPQHF
CDR3nt: TGCAGCGTCTCCGGACAGGGGATGCCCCAGCATTTT

v_gene: TRBV4-2
j_gene: TRBJ2-3
d_gene: TRBD2
abundance: .
CDR3aa: CASSQGLTSGSTDTQYF
CDR3nt: TGTGCCAGCAGCCAAGGATTGACTAGCGGGAGTACAGATACGCAGTATTTT

v_gene: TRBV6-6
j_gene: TRBJ1-6
d_gene: .
abundance: .
CDR3aa: CASSSQGSDISPLHF
CDR3nt: TGTGCCAGCAGCTCTCAGGGGTCTGATATTTCACCCCTCCACTTT